This is a list of T cell receptor beta chains from one sample in a study of cytomegalovirus exposure and HLA in healthy donors. TCRdb keeps only in-frame clones here, not all; method: immunoSEQ multiplex PCR. The sample records under 130,000 clones, around two thirds being singletons. Source material: PBMCs. These receptors all stem from a woman aged 45 to 65 in good health and CMV-seronegative. Both conserved end residues are part of each CDR3. Clone sizes are given selectively: once, few, many, or a class where the clone is expanded.

size,J,V,CDR3
-,TRBJ2-1,TRBV7-9,CASSTDREARSNEQFF
-,TRBJ2-7,TRBV7-9,CASSFGGSGEQYF
-,TRBJ2-3,TRBV2,CASRTSGGWGTQYF
-,TRBJ2-7,TRBV4-1,CASSQEGYRGLGEQYF
-,TRBJ2-1,TRBV7-9,CASSLDPGRAPYNEQFF
-,TRBJ2-3,TRBV19,CASSARTGVNTDTQYF
-,TRBJ1-1,TRBV10-2,CASSEMGGQLNTEAFF
-,TRBJ2-3,TRBV6-1,CASDDRHSSTDTQYF
few,TRBJ1-2,TRBV10-3,CAITRSAGDYGYTF
-,TRBJ2-5,TRBV7-9,CASSLGRETQYF
-,TRBJ2-3,TRBV4-2,CASSQGLESFTDTQYF
few,TRBJ2-1,TRBV7-9,CASSLGLGGSGYNEQFF
-,TRBJ2-1,TRBV29-1,CSVEVWGRRVDNEQFF
-,TRBJ2-1,TRBV7-3,CASSLGLAGDTEQFF
-,TRBJ2-5,TRBV4-1,CASSQGLVWRETQYF
few,TRBJ1-3,TRBV7-9,CASSAPTGGSGNTIYF
-,TRBJ1-5,TRBV7-7,CASSLGGSGQVTYSNQPQHF
few,TRBJ2-7,TRBV7-8,CASSPRTGVEQYF
few,TRBJ1-5,TRBV7-8,CASVGQGGLYSNQPQHF
-,TRBJ2-1,TRBV5-1,CASSLDSAGDEQFF
-,TRBJ2-3,TRBV29-1,CSGGDTQYF
-,TRBJ1-2,TRBV5-6,CASSLGGVDIFF
-,TRBJ1-4,TRBV28,CATYETSGQGATNEKLFF
-,TRBJ2-7,TRBV5-1,CASSFGLAGAYEQYF
-,TRBJ1-3,TRBV4-3,CASSQSAGTGNTIYF
-,TRBJ2-3,TRBV10-3,CAIRSLNAGRSGTDTQYF
few,TRBJ2-7,TRBV27,CASRGLGTTYEQYF
once,TRBJ1-6,TRBV7-8,CASSSRQGGSPLHF
few,TRBJ1-2,TRBV2,CASSRQGWDYGYTF
-,TRBJ2-1,TRBV10-3,CAISQGTRIHGGDEQFF
-,TRBJ2-2,TRBV9,CASSVGSPLRDGELFF
few,TRBJ2-3,TRBV10-2,CASSEAVGATDTQYF
-,TRBJ1-5,TRBV4-1,CASSQSGTMNRPQHF
-,TRBJ2-1,TRBV5-8,CASSFDRAPYNEQFF
-,TRBJ2-3,TRBV15,CATSRVAGGSTDTQYF
-,TRBJ2-1,TRBV4-1,CASSQRRTSLEQFF
-,TRBJ2-3,TRBV10-3,CAISEVAGESDTQYF
-,TRBJ2-5,TRBV2,CASSASYLAPYF
-,TRBJ1-4,TRBV13,CASSLGGAYNEKLFF
-,TRBJ2-2,TRBV5-1,CASSTTRDSSLNTGELFF
-,TRBJ2-3,TRBV4-3,CASSPQGVLADTQYF
-,TRBJ1-1,TRBV18,CASSPGQSVGTEAFF
-,TRBJ2-7,TRBV11-2,CASSGSGSYEQYF
-,TRBJ2-1,TRBV11-3,CASSTGGSSYNEQFF
-,TRBJ1-2,TRBV7-2,CASSLALMMGSGGYTF
-,TRBJ1-5,TRBV5-1,CASSDGSNQPQHF
-,TRBJ1-2,TRBV19,CASSIPTRGYGYTF
few,TRBJ2-1,TRBV7-9,CASSLNSGGANEQFF
-,TRBJ2-2,TRBV5-1,CASSFTGANTGELFF
-,TRBJ1-6,TRBV27,CASSWAENSPLHF
-,TRBJ1-2,TRBV7-9,CASSPGVNYGYTF
-,TRBJ2-3,TRBV11-3,CASSLGLASGAADTQYF
few,TRBJ1-2,TRBV12-5,CASGLSKGGNYGYTF
-,TRBJ2-1,TRBV7-2,CASRTGRAGPYNEQFF
few,TRBJ2-3,TRBV6-5,CASGLYATQYF
-,TRBJ1-6,TRBV5-8,CASSFGDRETSPLHF
-,TRBJ1-3,TRBV4-1,CASSQVPGGPSGNTIYF
-,TRBJ2-6,TRBV7-9,CASSLGSRGANVLTF
few,TRBJ2-5,TRBV6-5,CASTQGWRETQYF